This T cell receptor (beta chain) was identified in a study of identical twins. About this clonotype: Its antigen is unknown.

TCRdb independently ran MiXCR on the 5' RACE reads; one entry per CDR3 protein. The sample carries approximately 500,000 distinct CDR3 sequences, 15% recorded once. Trimming took off 0 bases at V and 0 bases at J, with 15 bases between the two ends. Germline V gene data show CDR1 as SGHVS and CDR2 as FQNEAQ. This CDR3 region has 19 residues. Findings and caveats of the study: Excess twin sharing in beta out-of-frame sequences was weaker. Beta clonotypes that were abundant in cord blood contained fewer insertions, a pattern absent from memory repertoires. Out-of-frame alpha sequences that twins shared showed excess low generation probability.

This sample also belongs to another study, concerning yellow fever vaccine responses in identical twins.

The receptor was isolated from a young woman in good health. Material for sequencing was CD4+ T cells sorted from blood. The chain links TRBV7-8 to TRBJ2-6; D may be TRBD2 (5 bases). CDR3 in amino acids: CASSLAPFSGISGANVLTF. For the CDR3, the DNA is TGTGCCAGCAGCTTAGCCCCATTCTCGGGGATCTCTGGGGCCAACGTCCTGACTTTC.